A selection of T cell receptor beta chains follows, all from one sample in a study of blood T cell repertoires in COVID-19. The method was immunoSEQ multiplex PCR; TCRdb's version includes in-frame clones alone and lacks a portion of them. The table has 100,000 or so clones, roughly 80% seen once. The specimen was peripheral blood. The receptors derive from a woman at least 80 years old with acute or convalescent COVID-19. Both conserved end residues are part of each CDR3. The D gene is left open where the match is weak. Size values are once, few and many counts, or a class for expanded clones, and some rows have none.

>TRBJ1-2|TRBV5-1|.|.
TGCGCCAGCAGCTTGGGGACAGCCAATACCTATGGCTACACCTTC
CASSLGTANTYGYTF
>TRBJ2-2|TRBV5-1|.|TRBD2
TGCGCCAGCAGCTCCGAACTAGCGGACACCGGGGAGCTGTTTTTT
CASSSELADTGELFF
>TRBJ2-1|TRBV12-3/TRBV12-4|.|.
TGTGCCAGCAGGGAACGGGAAAATGAGCAGTTCTTC
CASRERENEQFF
>TRBJ1-2|TRBV6-1|.|.
TGTGCCAGCAGTGACGAGAACGGGTACCTCTATGGCTACACCTTC
CASSDENGYLYGYTF
>TRBJ1-1|TRBV6-5|.|.
TGTGCCAGCAGTCCCGGGACATTGAACACTGAAGCTTTCTTT
CASSPGTLNTEAFF
>TRBJ1-4|TRBV30|.|.
TGTGCCTGGAGTGTACGCCGGGTGGGTAATGAAAAACTGTTTTTT
CAWSVRRVGNEKLFF
>TRBJ2-4|TRBV29-1|.|.
TGCAGCGTTGAAACGGGTGGGAACATTCAGTACTTC
CSVETGGNIQYF
>TRBJ1-6|TRBV27|.|.
TGTGCCAGCAGTTTAAAAAATACGCCCGGGGGCTCCTATAATTCACCCCTCCACTTT
CASSLKNTPGGSYNSPLHF
>TRBJ2-1|TRBV2|.|.
TGTGCCAGCAGTGAAGCCCGGTACAATGAGCAGTTCTTC
CASSEARYNEQFF
>TRBJ1-6|TRBV27|.|.
TGTGCCAGCAGTCCGAGACCGACGGTGGGCAATTCACCCCTCCACTTT
CASSPRPTVGNSPLHF
>TRBJ2-2|TRBV2|.|.
TGTGCCAGCAGCGTGACAGTAGATGCCGGGGAGCTGTTTTTT
CASSVTVDAGELFF
>TRBJ2-2|TRBV5-1|.|.
TGCGCCAGCAGCCCGGGTCCCGTCACCGGGGAGCTGTTTTTT
CASSPGPVTGELFF
>TRBJ2-7|TRBV25-1|.|.
TGTGCCAGCAGTGAATTATCCTCCTACGAGCAGTACTTC
CASSELSSYEQYF
>TRBJ2-5|TRBV6-2/TRBV6-3|.|TRBD2
TGTGCCAGCAGTTGGACTAGCGGGAGGGTGAGGGACCAAGAGACCCAGTACTTC
CASSWTSGRVRDQETQYF
>TRBJ2-7|TRBV12-5|.|.
TGTGCTAGTGGTTACCTACAGGGAGGGAAGTACTTC
CASGYLQGGKYF
>TRBJ1-6|TRBV6-6|.|TRBD1
TGTGCCAGCAGTTACCATAGGGACAGGGGAAATTCACCCCTCCACTTT
CASSYHRDRGNSPLHF
>TRBJ2-2|TRBV2|.|TRBD1
TGTGCCAGGAAAACAGGGGGGTTCTCCGGGGAGCTGTTTTTT
CARKTGGFSGELFF
>TRBJ1-1|TRBV28|once|.
TGTGCCAGCGGAACTACAGGCCGCACTGAAGCTTTCTTT
CASGTTGRTEAFF
>TRBJ1-2|TRBV6-5|.|.
TGTGCCAGCACCATTAACCCAGGGGACATATTGGGCTACACCTTC
CASTINPGDILGYTF
>TRBJ2-3|TRBV4-3|.|TRBD2
TGCGCCAGCAGCTCACGCCCAGCGGGATCCACAGATACGCAGTATTTT
CASSSRPAGSTDTQYF
>TRBJ2-4|TRBV11-2|.|TRBD2
TGTGCCAGCAGCTTAGGGACTAGCGGGAGAAACATTCAGTACTTC
CASSLGTSGRNIQYF
>TRBJ2-5|TRBV3-1/TRBV3-2|once|.
TGTGCCAGCAGCCAAAATCGGGAAGAGACCCAGTACTTC
CASSQNREETQYF
>TRBJ2-2|TRBV28|once|TRBD2
TGTGCCAGCAAAACTAGCGCGAACACCGGGGAGCTGTTTTTT
CASKTSANTGELFF
>TRBJ1-1|TRBV13|.|.
TGTGCCAGCAGCCCCCCGTGGGGGGAGAACACTGAAGCTTTCTTT
CASSPPWGENTEAFF
>TRBJ1-5|TRBV7-8|.|.
TGTGCCAGCAGCTTAGCGAAGGGAGGGGAGCCCCAGCATTTT
CASSLAKGGEPQHF
>TRBJ2-2|TRBV7-7|.|.
TGTGCCAGCAGCCCTGACAGGAACACCGGGGAGCTGTTTTTT
CASSPDRNTGELFF
>TRBJ2-1|TRBV7-9|.|.
TGTGCCAGCAGCCCACTAGCCACCTACAATGAGCAGTTCTTC
CASSPLATYNEQFF
>TRBJ2-1|TRBV2|.|.
TGTGCCAGCAGTGAGTCGAGAACTAGCCTCGGTTTGGAGCAGTTCTTC
CASSESRTSLGLEQFF
>TRBJ2-1|TRBV27|.|TRBD2
TGTGCCAGCAGTTCAAATAGGCCTAGCGGGAGTAATGAGCAGTTCTTC
CASSSNRPSGSNEQFF
>TRBJ1-3|TRBV2|.|.
TGTGCCAGCAGTGATAGGTCGACAGGAGGAAACACCATATATTTT
CASSDRSTGGNTIYF
>TRBJ2-2|TRBV6-1|.|TRBD2
TGTGCCAGCAGTGAAGTCGTAGCGGGAGGACCCACCACCGGGGAGCTGTTTTTT
CASSEVVAGGPTTGELFF
>TRBJ2-1|TRBV29-1|.|TRBD1
TGCAGCGCATTGGGACAGAGATCCTTAAATGAGCAGTTCTTC
CSALGQRSLNEQFF
>TRBJ2-5|TRBV7-9|.|TRBD2
TGTGCCAGCAGCTTAGCGACTGGGACTAGCGGACTATGGGAGACCCAGTACTTC
CASSLATGTSGLWETQYF
>TRBJ1-1|TRBV12-2|.|.
TGTGCAAGTCGCTTAGTCTGGACAGCCAACACTGAAGCTTTCTTT
CASRLVWTANTEAFF
>TRBJ2-7|TRBV5-1|once|TRBD2
TGCGCCAGCAGCTTGGGACTAGCAAAATACGAGCAGTACTTC
CASSLGLAKYEQYF
>TRBJ2-1|TRBV12-3/TRBV12-4|.|.
TGTGCCAGCAGTTTTGGGGGGAATGAGCAGTTCTTC
CASSFGGNEQFF